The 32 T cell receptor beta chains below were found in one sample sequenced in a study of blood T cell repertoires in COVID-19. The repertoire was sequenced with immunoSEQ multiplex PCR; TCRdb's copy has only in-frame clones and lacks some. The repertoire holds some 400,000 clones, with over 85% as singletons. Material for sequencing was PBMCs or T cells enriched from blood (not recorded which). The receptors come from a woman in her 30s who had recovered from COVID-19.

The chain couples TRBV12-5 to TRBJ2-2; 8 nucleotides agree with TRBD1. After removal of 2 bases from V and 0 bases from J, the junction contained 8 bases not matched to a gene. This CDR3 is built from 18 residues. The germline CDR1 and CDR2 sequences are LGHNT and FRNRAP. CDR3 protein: CASGLQTGVPANTGELFF. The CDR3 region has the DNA TGTGCTAGTGGTTTGCAGACAGGGGTGCCCGCGAACACCGGGGAGCTGTTTTTT.

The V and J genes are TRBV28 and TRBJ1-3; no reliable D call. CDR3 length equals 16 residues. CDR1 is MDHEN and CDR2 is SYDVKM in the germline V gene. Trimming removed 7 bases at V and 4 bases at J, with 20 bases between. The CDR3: CASMGEGVGWGNTIYF. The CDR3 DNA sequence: TGTGCCAGCATGGGAGAGGGTGTAGGTTGGGGAAACACCATATATTTT.

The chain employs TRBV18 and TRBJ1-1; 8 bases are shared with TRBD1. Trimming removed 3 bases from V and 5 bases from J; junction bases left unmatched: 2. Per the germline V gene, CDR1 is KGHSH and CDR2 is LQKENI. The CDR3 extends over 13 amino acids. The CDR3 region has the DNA TGTGCCAGCTCACCTGACAGGGGAACTGAAGCTTTCTTT. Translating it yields CASSPDRGTEAFF.

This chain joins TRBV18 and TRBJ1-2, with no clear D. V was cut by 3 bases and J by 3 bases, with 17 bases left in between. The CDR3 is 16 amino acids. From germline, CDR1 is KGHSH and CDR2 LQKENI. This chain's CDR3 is CASSPPSKAEYYGYTF. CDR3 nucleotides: TGTGCCAGCTCACCTCCTTCAAAAGCGGAATACTATGGCTACACCTTC.

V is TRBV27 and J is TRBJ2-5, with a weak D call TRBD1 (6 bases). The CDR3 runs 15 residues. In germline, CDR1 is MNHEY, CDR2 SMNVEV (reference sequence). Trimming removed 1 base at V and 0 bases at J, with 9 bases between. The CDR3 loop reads CASSLWAGDQETQYF. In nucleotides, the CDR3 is TGTGCCAGCAGTTTATGGGCAGGGGACCAAGAGACCCAGTACTTC.

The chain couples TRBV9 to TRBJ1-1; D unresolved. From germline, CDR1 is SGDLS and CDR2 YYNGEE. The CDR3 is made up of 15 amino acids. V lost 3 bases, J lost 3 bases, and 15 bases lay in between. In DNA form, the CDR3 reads TGTGCCAGCAGCGGGGCGAAGGCTATCGACACTGAAGCTTTCTTT. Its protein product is CASSGAKAIDTEAFF.

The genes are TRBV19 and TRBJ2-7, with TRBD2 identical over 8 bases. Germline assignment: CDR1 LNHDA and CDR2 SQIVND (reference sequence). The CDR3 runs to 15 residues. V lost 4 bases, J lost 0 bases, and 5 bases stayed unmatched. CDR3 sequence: CASSSLAGSSYEQYF. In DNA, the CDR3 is TGTGCCAGTAGTAGTCTAGCGGGTAGCTCCTACGAGCAGTACTTC.

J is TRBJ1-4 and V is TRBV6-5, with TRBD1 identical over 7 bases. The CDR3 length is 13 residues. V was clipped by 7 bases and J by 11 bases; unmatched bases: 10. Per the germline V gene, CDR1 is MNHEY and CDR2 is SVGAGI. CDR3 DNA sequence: TGTGCCAGCAAAAATAAACAGGGGACCAAACTGTTTTTT. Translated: CASKNKQGTKLFF.

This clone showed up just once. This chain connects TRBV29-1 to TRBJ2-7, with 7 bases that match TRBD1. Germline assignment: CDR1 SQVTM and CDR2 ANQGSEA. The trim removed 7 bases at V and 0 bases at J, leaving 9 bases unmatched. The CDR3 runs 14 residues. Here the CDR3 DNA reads TGCAGCGCCAAAAGTGGGACAGACTCCTACGAGCAGTACTTC. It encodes CSAKSGTDSYEQYF.

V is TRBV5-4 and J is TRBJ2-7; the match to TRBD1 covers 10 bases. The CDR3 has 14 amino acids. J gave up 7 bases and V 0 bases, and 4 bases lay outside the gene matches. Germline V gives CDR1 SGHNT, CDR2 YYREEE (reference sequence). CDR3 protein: CASSLGQGAREQYF. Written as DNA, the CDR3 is TGTGCCAGCAGCTTGGGACAGGGGGCGCGAGAGCAGTACTTC.

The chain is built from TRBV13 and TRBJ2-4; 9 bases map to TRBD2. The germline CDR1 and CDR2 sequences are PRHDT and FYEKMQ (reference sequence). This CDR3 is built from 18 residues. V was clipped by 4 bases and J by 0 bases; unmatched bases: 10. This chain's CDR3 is CASSSRAGGRLAKNIQYF. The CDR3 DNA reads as TGTGCCAGCAGCTCCCGCGCGGGAGGGAGACTAGCCAAAAACATTCAGTACTTC.

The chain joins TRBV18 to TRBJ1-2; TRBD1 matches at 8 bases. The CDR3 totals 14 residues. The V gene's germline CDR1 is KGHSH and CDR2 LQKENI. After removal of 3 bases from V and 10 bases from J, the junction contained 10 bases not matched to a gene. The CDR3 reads CASSPPGTGDLYTF. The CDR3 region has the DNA TGTGCCAGCTCACCGCCCGGGACAGGAGACCTCTACACCTTC.

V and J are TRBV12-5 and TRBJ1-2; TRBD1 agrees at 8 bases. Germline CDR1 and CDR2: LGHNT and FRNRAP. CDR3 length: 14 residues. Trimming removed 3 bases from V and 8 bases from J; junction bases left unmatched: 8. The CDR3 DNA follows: TGTGCTAGTGGTTTCCCCGGACAGGGTAAAGGCTACACCTTC. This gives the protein CASGFPGQGKGYTF.

CDR3: CASRDPGQGLETDTQYF. CDR3 in DNA: TGTGCCAGTAGGGACCCGGGACAGGGATTGGAAACAGATACGCAGTATTTT. The rearrangement links TRBV19 to TRBJ2-3, with TRBD1 identical over 9 bases. Per germline, CDR1 LNHDA and CDR2 SQIVND (reference sequence). V shed 6 bases and J 3 bases; nucleotides not matched to a gene: 13. The CDR3 sequence is 17 residues long.

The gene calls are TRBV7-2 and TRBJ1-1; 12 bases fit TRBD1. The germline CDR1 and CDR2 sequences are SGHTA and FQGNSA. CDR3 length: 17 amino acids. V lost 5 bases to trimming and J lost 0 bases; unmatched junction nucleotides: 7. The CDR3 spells CASSHRDRGRLNTEAFF. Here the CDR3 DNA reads TGTGCCAGCAGCCACCGGGACAGGGGGCGCCTGAACACTGAAGCTTTCTTT.

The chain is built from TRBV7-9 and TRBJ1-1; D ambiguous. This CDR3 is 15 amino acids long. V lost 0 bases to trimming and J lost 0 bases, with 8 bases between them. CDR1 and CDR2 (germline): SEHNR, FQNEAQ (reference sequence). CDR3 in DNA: TGTGCCAGCAGCTTAGCTCTACTGATGAACACTGAAGCTTTCTTT. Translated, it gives CASSLALLMNTEAFF.

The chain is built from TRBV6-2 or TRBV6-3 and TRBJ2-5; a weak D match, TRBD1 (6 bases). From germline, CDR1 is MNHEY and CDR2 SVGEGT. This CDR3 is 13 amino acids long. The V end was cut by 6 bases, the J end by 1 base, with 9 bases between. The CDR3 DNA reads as TGTGCCAGCAGCACAGGGACCCAAGAGACCCAGTACTTC. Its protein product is CASSTGTQETQYF.

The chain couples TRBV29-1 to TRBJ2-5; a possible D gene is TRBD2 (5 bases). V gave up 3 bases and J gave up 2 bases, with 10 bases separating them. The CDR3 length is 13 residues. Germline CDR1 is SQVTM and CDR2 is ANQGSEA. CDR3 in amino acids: CSVESDLQETQYF. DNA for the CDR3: TGCAGCGTTGAGTCGGACTTACAAGAGACCCAGTACTTC.

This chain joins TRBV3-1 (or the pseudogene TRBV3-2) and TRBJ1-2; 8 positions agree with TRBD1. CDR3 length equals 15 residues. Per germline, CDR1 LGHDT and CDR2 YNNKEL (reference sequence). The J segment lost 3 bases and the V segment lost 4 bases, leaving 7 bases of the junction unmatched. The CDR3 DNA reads TGTGCCAGCAGCCGGACGCAGGGGGCGGACTATGGCTACACCTTC. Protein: CASSRTQGADYGYTF.

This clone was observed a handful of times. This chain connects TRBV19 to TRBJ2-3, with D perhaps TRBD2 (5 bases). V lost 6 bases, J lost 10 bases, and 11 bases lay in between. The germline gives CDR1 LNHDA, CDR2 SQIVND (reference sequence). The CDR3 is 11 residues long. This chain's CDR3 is CASRWLAAQYF. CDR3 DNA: TGTGCCAGTAGGTGGCTAGCTGCGCAGTATTTT.

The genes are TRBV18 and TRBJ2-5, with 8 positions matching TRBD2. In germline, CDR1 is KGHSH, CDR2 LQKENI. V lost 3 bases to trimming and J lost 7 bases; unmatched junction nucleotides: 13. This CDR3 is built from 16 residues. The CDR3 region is CASSPVSGSRLGTQYF. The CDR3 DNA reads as TGTGCCAGCTCACCCGTAAGCGGGAGTCGGTTAGGGACCCAGTACTTC. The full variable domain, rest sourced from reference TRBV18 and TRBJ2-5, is NAGVMQNPRHLVRRRGQEARLRCSPMKGHSHVYWYRQLPEEGLKFMVYLQKENIIDESGMPKERFSAEFPKEGPSILRIQQVVRGDSAAYFCASSPVSGSRLGTQYFGPGTRLLVL.

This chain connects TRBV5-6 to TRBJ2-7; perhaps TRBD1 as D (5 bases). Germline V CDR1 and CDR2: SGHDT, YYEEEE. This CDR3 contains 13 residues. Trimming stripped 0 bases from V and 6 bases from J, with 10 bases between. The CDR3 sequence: CASSLAGPGEQYF. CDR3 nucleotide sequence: TGTGCCAGCAGCTTGGCAGGGCCAGGCGAGCAGTACTTC.

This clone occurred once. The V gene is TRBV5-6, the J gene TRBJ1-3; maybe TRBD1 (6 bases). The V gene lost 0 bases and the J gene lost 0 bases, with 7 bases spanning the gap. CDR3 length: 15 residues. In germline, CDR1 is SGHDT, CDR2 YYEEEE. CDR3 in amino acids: CASSLAGDSGNTIYF. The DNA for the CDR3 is TGTGCCAGCAGCTTGGCAGGGGACTCTGGAAACACCATATATTTT. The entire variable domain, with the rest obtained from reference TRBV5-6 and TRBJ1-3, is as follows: DAGVTQSPTHLIKTRGQQVTLRCSPKSGHDTVSWYQQALGQGPQFIFQYYEEEERQRGNFPDRFSGHQFPNYSSELNVNALLLGDSALYLCASSLAGDSGNTIYFGEGSWLTVV.

The CDR3 loop reads CATSDAKTGTGYEQYF. The CDR3 coding sequence is TGTGCCACCAGTGATGCCAAGACAGGGACTGGCTACGAGCAGTACTTC. The rearrangement joins TRBV24-1 to TRBJ2-7, with TRBD1 as a possible D gene (7 bases). The V gene lost 3 bases and the J gene lost 3 bases, with 17 bases spanning the gap. CDR3 size: 16 residues. From germline, CDR1 is KGHDR and CDR2 SFDVKD.

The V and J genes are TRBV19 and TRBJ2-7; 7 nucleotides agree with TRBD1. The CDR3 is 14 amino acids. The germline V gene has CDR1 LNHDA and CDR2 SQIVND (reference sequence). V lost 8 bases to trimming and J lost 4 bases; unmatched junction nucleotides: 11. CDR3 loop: CASALVDREYEQYF. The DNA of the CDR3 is TGTGCCAGTGCTTTAGTCGACAGGGAGTACGAGCAGTACTTC.

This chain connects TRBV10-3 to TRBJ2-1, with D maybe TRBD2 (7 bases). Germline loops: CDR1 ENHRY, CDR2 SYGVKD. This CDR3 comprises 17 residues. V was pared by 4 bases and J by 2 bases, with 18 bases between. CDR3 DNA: TGTGCCATCAGTGGGAGTCTTGGGGGGGCTGCCTACAATGAGCAGTTCTTC. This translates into CAISGSLGGAAYNEQFF.

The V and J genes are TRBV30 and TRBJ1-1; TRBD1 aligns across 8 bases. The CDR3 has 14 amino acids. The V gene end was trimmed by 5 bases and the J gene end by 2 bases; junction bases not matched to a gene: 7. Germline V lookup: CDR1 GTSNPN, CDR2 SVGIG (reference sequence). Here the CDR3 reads CAWETGERNTEAFF. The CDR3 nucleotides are TGTGCCTGGGAGACAGGGGAGCGCAACACTGAAGCTTTCTTT. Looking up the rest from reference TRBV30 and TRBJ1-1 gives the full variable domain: SQTIHQWPATLVQPVGSPLSLECTVEGTSNPNLYWYRQAAGRGLQLLFYSVGIGQISSEVPQNLSASRPQDRQFILSSKKLLLSDSGFYLCAWETGERNTEAFFGQGTRLTVV.

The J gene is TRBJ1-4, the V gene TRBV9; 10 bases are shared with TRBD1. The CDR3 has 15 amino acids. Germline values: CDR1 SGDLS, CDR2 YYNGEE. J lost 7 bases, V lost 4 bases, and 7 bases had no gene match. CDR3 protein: CASSPRTGGREKLFF. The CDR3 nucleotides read TGTGCCAGCAGCCCCCGGACAGGGGGACGTGAAAAACTGTTTTTT.

In DNA form, the CDR3 reads TGCAGCGTTGAAGTTTACAGGGAAGGCTACGAGCAGTACTTC. Its translation is CSVEVYREGYEQYF. The chain couples TRBV29-1 to TRBJ2-7, with a tentative D call TRBD1 (6 bases). CDR1 SQVTM and CDR2 ANQGSEA come from the germline V gene. The CDR3 is 14 amino acids. V lost 1 base and J 3 bases, leaving 13 bases between the germline ends.

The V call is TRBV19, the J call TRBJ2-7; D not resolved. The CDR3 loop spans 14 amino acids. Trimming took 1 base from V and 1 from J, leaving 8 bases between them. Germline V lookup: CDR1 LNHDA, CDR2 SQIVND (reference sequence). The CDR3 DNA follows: TGTGCCAGTAGTATAGCAGTCAGTTCCTACGAGCAGTACTTC. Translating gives CASSIAVSSYEQYF.

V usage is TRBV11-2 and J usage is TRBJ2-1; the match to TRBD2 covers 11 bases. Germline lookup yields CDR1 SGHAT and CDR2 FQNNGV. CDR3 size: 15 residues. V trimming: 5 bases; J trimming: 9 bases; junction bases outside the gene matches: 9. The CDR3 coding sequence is TGTGCCAGCAGCCCGATAGCGGGGGGGTTGGGTGAGCAGTTCTTC. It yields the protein CASSPIAGGLGEQFF.

The CDR3 loop reads CAWSPRTRTIYGYTF. The DNA for the CDR3 is TGTGCCTGGAGTCCGAGGACAAGAACCATCTATGGCTACACCTTC. The chain joins TRBV30 to TRBJ1-2; TRBD1 is a possible D gene (5 bases). Germline-derived CDR1 and CDR2 are GTSNPN and SVGIG (reference sequence). This CDR3 region has 15 residues. Trimming took off 2 bases at V and 4 bases at J, with 17 bases between the two ends.